The subject of this entry is one T cell receptor (beta chain). This record comes from a study of OX40 agonist ivuxolimab in advanced cancers. Overall study: At 65% to 85% male, the cohort had a mean age of approximately 64 years, ranging from about 20 to 79.

Looked up from germline, CDR1 is SEHNR and CDR2 is FQNEAQ (reference sequence). This CDR3 has 15 residues. V lost 5 bases and J 8 bases, leaving 21 bases between the germline ends. Assay used: immunoSEQ multiplex PCR; TCRdb lists only in-frame clones, some missing. Here the sample spans about 46,000 clones, roughly nine tenths being singletons. Sequenced here: CD4+ or CD8+ T cells sorted from blood, sampled in a trial of the OX40 agonist ivuxolimab. V gene TRBV7-9 combines with J gene TRBJ1-2; D might be TRBD1 (5 bases). This TCR came from an adult with an advanced solid tumor such as melanoma, head and neck, liver or kidney cancer. The chain's CDR3 is CASSIGTPARGGYTF. The CDR3 DNA reads as TGTGCCAGCAGCATAGGGACCCCTGCCCGGGGCGGCTACACCTTC.